The 4 T cell receptor beta chains in this list originate from one sample, sequenced in a study of OX40 agonist ivuxolimab in advanced cancers. Clones were sequenced by immunoSEQ multiplex PCR, and TCRdb holds only the in-frame ones, with some missing. The sample contains tens of thousands of clones, 70% to 80% of which appear only once. The sequencing here drew on CD4+ or CD8+ T cells sorted from blood, taken in a trial of the OX40 agonist ivuxolimab. The receptors derive from an adult with an advanced solid tumor such as melanoma, head and neck, liver or kidney cancer.

V and J are TRBV5-4 and TRBJ2-1, with 12 bases that match TRBD2. The CDR3 is 16 residues long. CDR1 is SGHNT, CDR2 YYREEE, per germline (reference sequence). With V trimmed by 4 bases and J by 4 bases, 6 bases remained unmatched. The CDR3 here is CASSPTSGSMYNEQFF. The CDR3 bases are TGTGCCAGCAGCCCGACTAGCGGGAGTATGTACAATGAGCAGTTCTTC.

The J gene is TRBJ2-5, the V gene TRBV9; D gene ambiguous. This CDR3 contains 15 residues. Germline CDR1 is SGDLS and CDR2 is YYNGEE. V was shortened by 0 bases and J by 3 bases, with 12 bases between the two germline ends. Here the CDR3 reads CASSVGFHTEETQYF. Here the CDR3 DNA reads TGTGCCAGCAGCGTAGGATTTCACACGGAAGAGACCCAGTACTTC.

The chain carries TRBV4-1 and TRBJ2-1, with D maybe TRBD2 (5 bases). The germline V gene encodes CDR1 MGHRA and CDR2 YSYEKL. The CDR3 totals 15 residues. With 0 bases removed from V and 2 bases from J, the gap between germline ends came to 8 bases. CDR3 nucleotide sequence: TGCGCCAGCAGCCAAGAGGGAGACACCTACAATGAGCAGTTCTTC. Translated: CASSQEGDTYNEQFF.

The DNA of the CDR3 is TGTGCCAGTAGTTGGGGGGCTCCCACCGGGGAGCTGTTTTTT. It codes for CASSWGAPTGELFF. The chain employs TRBV19 and TRBJ2-2; D tentatively fits TRBD1 or TRBD2 (6 bases each). The germline V gene has CDR1 LNHDA and CDR2 SQIVND (reference sequence). The CDR3 sequence is 14 residues long. Between the trimmed V and J ends, which lost 5 bases and 4 bases, there was a span of 11 bases.